This passage covers 26 T cell receptor beta chains from one sample sequenced in a study of blood T cell repertoires in COVID-19. Clones were read by immunoSEQ multiplex PCR, and TCRdb kept only the in-frame ones, dropping some. The sample gives approximately 470,000 clones, roughly 90% of which show up once; roughly 0.72% is in the top ten. The sequencing sample was made of PBMCs or T cells enriched from blood (not recorded which). Receptors were obtained from a young woman who had recovered from COVID-19.

The chain recombines TRBV28 with TRBJ2-7; D possibly corresponds to TRBD1 (5 bases). Looked up from germline, CDR1 is MDHEN and CDR2 is SYDVKM. CDR3 size: 14 residues. With 5 bases removed from V and 2 bases from J, the gap between germline ends came to 13 bases. The DNA for the CDR3 is TGTGCCAGCAGTGCCGGACACGGACCCTACGAGCAGTACTTC. Residues: CASSAGHGPYEQYF.

The V and J genes are TRBV7-3 and TRBJ1-5; D gene ambiguous. This CDR3 has 15 residues. Germline values: CDR1 SGHTA, CDR2 FQGTGA. Trimming removed 1 base from V and 6 bases from J, with 13 bases in between. CDR3 sequence (DNA): TGTGCCAGCAGCTTAAATCGGGATTGTGGTCAGCCCCAGCATTTT. Translating it yields CASSLNRDCGQPQHF.

The chain employs TRBV7-9 and TRBJ1-3; 12 nucleotides line up with TRBD1. Per the germline V gene, CDR1 is SEHNR and CDR2 is FQNEAQ (reference sequence). The CDR3 consists of 16 residues. Trimming at V came to 7 bases and at J to 4 bases, leaving 8 bases not matched to a gene. CDR3 DNA: TGTGCCAGCACCCCGGGACAGGGGGCTTACGGAAACACCATATATTTT. Amino acid sequence: CASTPGQGAYGNTIYF. Full variable domain (remainder filled in from reference TRBV7-9 and TRBJ1-3): DTGVSQNPRHKITKRGQNVTFRCDPISEHNRLYWYRQTLGQGPEFLTYFQNEAQLEKSRLLSDRFSAERPKGSFSTLEIQRTEQGDSAMYLCASTPGQGAYGNTIYFGEGSWLTVV.

The chain uses TRBV27 and TRBJ1-2, with D perhaps TRBD1 (6 bases). The V end was cut by 6 bases, the J end by 0 bases, with 14 bases between. Germline V gene data show CDR1 as MNHEY and CDR2 as SMNVEV (reference sequence). CDR3 length equals 15 residues. CDR3 DNA sequence: TGTGCCAGCAGCTCACGGGACATTCCTAACTATGGCTACACCTTC. Residues: CASSSRDIPNYGYTF.

This sequence joins TRBV6-2 or TRBV6-3 and TRBJ1-1, with TRBD1 as a possible D gene (6 bases). Trimming cost V 3 bases and J 6 bases, with 14 bases left between them. CDR3 length equals 14 residues. The germline CDR1 and CDR2 sequences are MNHEY and SVGEGT. CDR3 sequence: CASSYTGGRSEAFF. CDR3 sequence (DNA): TGTGCCAGCAGTTATACGGGGGGCAGATCTGAAGCTTTCTTT.

This rearrangement joins TRBV7-9 to TRBJ1-4; 7 bases are shared with TRBD1. The CDR3 totals 13 residues. J lost 7 bases, V lost 10 bases, and 9 bases had no gene match. The germline CDR1 and CDR2 sequences are SEHNR and FQNEAQ (reference sequence). The CDR3 region has the DNA TGTGCCACGACCGGGACAGCACTTGAAAAACTGTTTTTT. Translating it yields CATTGTALEKLFF.

In DNA, the CDR3 is TGTGCCAGCAGTGAGCAGAGGGATGGCTACACCTTC. This encodes CASSEQRDGYTF. The chain joins TRBV25-1 to TRBJ1-2, with D unclear. V lost 3 bases to trimming and J lost 6 bases, with 8 bases between them. The CDR3 is 12 amino acids. Germline V gene data show CDR1 as MGHDK and CDR2 as SYGVNS.

This chain joins TRBV7-7 and TRBJ2-5, with 7 bases lining up with TRBD2. Germline V gives CDR1 SSHAT, CDR2 FNYEAQ (reference sequence). The CDR3 has 12 amino acids. With 7 bases clipped from V and 4 bases from J, the junction kept 3 bases outside the gene matches. CDR3 protein: CASKGEGETQYF. The CDR3 DNA is TGTGCCAGCAAAGGGGAGGGAGAGACCCAGTACTTC.

V usage is TRBV2 and J usage is TRBJ1-5; tentatively, D is TRBD1 (5 bases). Germline CDR1 is SNHLY and CDR2 is FYNNEI. V dropped 4 bases and J dropped 7 bases, with 14 bases sitting between them. The CDR3 contains 14 residues. The CDR3 DNA follows: TGTGCCAGCAGTGTTTCAGGGAGGAGCCAGCCCCAGCATTTT. Protein: CASSVSGRSQPQHF.

The CDR3 spells CASSGSLAGKRTDTQYF. The CDR3 DNA sequence: TGTGCCAGCAGCGGGTCGCTAGCGGGGAAGCGCACAGATACGCAGTATTTT. The genes are TRBV5-4 and TRBJ2-3; 9 nucleotides line up with TRBD2. The germline CDR1 and CDR2 sequences are SGHNT and YYREEE (reference sequence). The CDR3 extends over 17 amino acids. J was trimmed by 1 base and V by 4 bases; bases with no gene match: 10. Based on the CDR3 plus reference TRBV5-4 and TRBJ2-3, the full variable domain is ETGVTQSPTHLIKTRGQQVTLRCSSQSGHNTVSWYQQALGQGPQFIFQYYREEENGRGNFPPRFSGLQFPNYSSELNVNALELDDSALYLCASSGSLAGKRTDTQYFGPGTRLTVL.

The chain couples TRBV6-5 to TRBJ1-2; D gene unclear. CDR3 length equals 15 residues. The ends were cut back, 0 bases at V and 0 bases at J, with 8 bases in the middle. Germline CDR1 and CDR2: MNHEY and SVGAGI. The CDR3 DNA is TGTGCCAGCAGTTACTCCGGCGGATCTAACTATGGCTACACCTTC. Its translation: CASSYSGGSNYGYTF.

The chain employs TRBV11-2 and TRBJ2-1; D gene unclear. The CDR3 sequence is 16 residues long. CDR1 SGHAT and CDR2 FQNNGV come from the germline V gene. The V end was cut by 5 bases, the J end by 1 base, with 15 bases between. CDR3 sequence: CASSHRDTTSYNEQFF. CDR3 coding DNA: TGTGCCAGCAGCCACCGAGACACGACATCCTACAATGAGCAGTTCTTC.

The CDR3 nucleotides read TGTGCCTGGAGTGTACCGATTTCCGCGGGGGACGAGCAGTACTTC. As protein: CAWSVPISAGDEQYF. The chain joins TRBV30 to TRBJ2-7; TRBD2 agrees at 7 bases. The CDR3 length is 15 residues. In germline, CDR1 is GTSNPN, CDR2 SVGIG (reference sequence). J lost 5 bases, V lost 0 bases, and 10 bases had no gene match.

The count of this clone is one. The chain has TRBV28 and TRBJ1-1; the D is unclear. The CDR3 spans 15 residues. The V and J ends lost 5 bases and 0 bases respectively, with 13 bases between them. Germline V gene data show CDR1 as MDHEN and CDR2 as SYDVKM. This CDR3 is CASSPSTYLNTEAFF. In nucleotides, the CDR3 is TGTGCCAGCAGTCCCTCGACATACTTGAACACTGAAGCTTTCTTT. Looking up the rest from reference TRBV28 and TRBJ1-1 gives the full variable domain: DVKVTQSSRYLVKRTGEKVFLECVQDMDHENMFWYRQDPGLGLRLIYFSYDVKMKEKGDIPEGYSVSREKKERFSLILESASTNQTSMYLCASSPSTYLNTEAFFGQGTRLTVV.

The chain combines TRBV7-9 with TRBJ1-1; no definite D call. Germline CDR1 is SEHNR and CDR2 is FQNEAQ (reference sequence). The CDR3 runs to 13 residues. V was trimmed by 5 bases and J by 6 bases, leaving 13 bases between them. The CDR3 spells CASSASEGAEAFF. For the CDR3, the DNA is TGTGCCAGCAGCGCCTCGGAAGGAGCTGAAGCTTTCTTT.

The J gene is TRBJ1-5, the V gene TRBV15, with D possibly TRBD1 on 5 matching bases. CDR3 length: 15 amino acids. V lost 0 bases and J 5 bases, leaving 11 bases between the germline ends. Germline V CDR1 and CDR2: LNHNV, YYDKDF (reference sequence). The CDR3: CATSRDRAGYQPQHF. The CDR3 bases are TGTGCCACCAGCAGAGATAGGGCAGGGTATCAGCCCCAGCATTTT.

The chain couples TRBV7-8 to TRBJ1-3; no clear D gene. V lost 6 bases and J lost 0, with 12 bases in between. The CDR3 extends over 15 amino acids. Germline V lookup: CDR1 SGHVS, CDR2 FQNEAQ. The CDR3 sequence: CASSSGFSSGNTIYF. The CDR3 bases are TGTGCCAGCAGTTCGGGGTTCAGCTCTGGAAACACCATATATTTT.

V and J are TRBV3-1 (or the pseudogene TRBV3-2) and TRBJ2-1; 7 nucleotides agree with TRBD2. Looked up from germline, CDR1 is LGHDT and CDR2 is YNNKEL (reference sequence). The length of the CDR3 is 17 residues. The V and J ends lost 3 bases and 2 bases, in that order; junction bases with no gene match: 10. CDR3: CASSQKTSLPPYNEQFF. CDR3 bases: TGTGCCAGCAGCCAGAAGACTAGCCTCCCTCCCTACAATGAGCAGTTCTTC.

This sequence joins TRBV6-4 and TRBJ1-2; D call uncertain. The V gene lost 0 bases and the J gene lost 7 bases, with 6 bases spanning the gap. CDR1 and CDR2 (germline): MRHNA, SNTAGT. This CDR3 is built from 12 residues. The CDR3 loop is CASSDSRSGYTF. CDR3 DNA: TGTGCCAGCAGTGACTCCCGCAGTGGCTACACCTTC.

This sequence joins TRBV7-2 and TRBJ1-2; the D is unclear. This CDR3 has 15 amino acids. V dropped 2 bases and J dropped 3 bases, with 13 bases sitting between them. The germline V gene encodes CDR1 SGHTA and CDR2 FQGNSA. The CDR3 coding sequence is TGTGCCAGCAGCTTAACGGGAAACGAAGACTATGGCTACACCTTC. Its translation: CASSLTGNEDYGYTF.

The genes are TRBV6-5 and TRBJ1-5, with 8 nucleotides matching TRBD1. J lost 2 bases, V lost 6 bases, and 3 bases had no gene match. The germline gives CDR1 MNHEY, CDR2 SVGAGI. This CDR3 comprises 14 residues. In DNA form, the CDR3 reads TGTGCCAGCAGGACAGGGGCAGGCAATCAGCCCCAGCATTTT. It translates to CASRTGAGNQPQHF.

The V and J genes are TRBV6-6 and TRBJ1-2; 9 nucleotides line up with TRBD1. This CDR3 contains 15 residues. The V segment lost 0 bases and the J segment 5 bases; nucleotides outside the gene matches: 4. CDR1 is MNHNY, CDR2 SVGAGI, per germline (reference sequence). DNA of the CDR3: TGTGCCAGCAGTTACTCTGGACAGGGGCCTTATGGCTACACCTTC. It translates to CASSYSGQGPYGYTF.

The chain has TRBV5-1 and TRBJ1-3, with a weak D call TRBD1 (5 bases). There are 18 residues in the CDR3. The V and J ends lost 1 base and 0 bases respectively, with 17 bases between them. CDR1 and CDR2 (germline): SGHRS, YFSETQ. CDR3: CASSLSGQGASSGNTIYF. The CDR3 nucleotides read TGCGCCAGCAGCTTGTCGGGCCAAGGGGCTTCCTCTGGAAACACCATATATTTT.

V and J are TRBV6-5 and TRBJ2-1; a possible D gene is TRBD2 (6 bases). Between the trimmed V and J ends, which lost 6 bases and 4 bases, there was a span of 16 bases. The CDR3 consists of 15 residues. Germline CDR1 is MNHEY and CDR2 is SVGAGI. The CDR3 DNA reads TGTGCCAGCAGGGGCAACGCGGGGAGGTACAATGAGCAGTTCTTC. It translates to CASRGNAGRYNEQFF.

The sample holds many counts of this clone. V gene TRBV4-1 combines with J gene TRBJ1-1, with D unclear. Germline values: CDR1 MGHRA, CDR2 YSYEKL. This CDR3 is built from 14 residues. The V and J ends lost 0 bases and 7 bases respectively, with 12 bases between them. CDR3 region: CASSQDRSQYEAFF. CDR3 DNA sequence: TGCGCCAGCAGCCAAGATCGGTCACAGTATGAAGCTTTCTTT.

In regard to this clone: At one end the junction does not follow the germline gene, possibly because of a read error. The chain joins TRBV23-1 to TRBJ1-4; TRBD1 matches 9 bases. TRBV23-1 is an ORF for which the function is uncertain. This CDR3 has 13 amino acids. The CDR3 DNA reads TGCGCCACTCTACAGGGGGCTAAGGAAAAACTGTTTTTT. This encodes CATLQGAKEKLFF.